Each of the 18 T cell receptor beta chains below was sequenced from the same sample in a study of glioma-infiltrating T cells after dendritic cell vaccination. The table came from immunoSEQ multiplex PCR; TCRdb's copy has only in-frame clones and leaves some out. Among over 90,000 clones, more than 70% were seen once, and the ten largest hold about 3.2%. Sequences were derived from blood, sampled before dendritic cell vaccination. The receptors here all came from a human donor with glioblastoma.

The V call is TRBV6-1, the J call TRBJ2-2; 10 bases are a match to TRBD2. CDR3 length equals 15 residues. V lost 8 bases, J lost 10 bases, and 13 bases stayed unmatched. Germline lookup yields CDR1 MNHNS and CDR2 SASEGT. The CDR3: CASLATSGVIEELFF. The DNA of the CDR3 is TGTGCCAGCCTGGCAACTAGCGGGGTTATTGAGGAGCTGTTTTTT.

This rearrangement joins TRBV7-8 to TRBJ1-6, with D unclear. The CDR3 runs to 19 residues. Trimming removed 3 bases from V and 0 bases from J, with 18 bases in between. Germline CDR1 is SGHVS and CDR2 is FQNEAQ. The CDR3 nucleotides are TGTGCCAGCAGCTTCCCCGCTAGTGGAGGGAGCTCCTATAATTCACCCCTCCACTTT. It specifies CASSFPASGGSSYNSPLHF.

This clone was recorded a few times. The chain joins TRBV4-3 to TRBJ2-3; no definite D call. V shed 0 bases and J shed 1 base, with 11 bases lying between them. This CDR3 spans 16 amino acids. Germline CDR1 and CDR2: LGHNA and YSLEER. DNA for the CDR3: TGCGCCAGCAGCCAAGATGGAGCAAGTCGCACAGATACGCAGTATTTT. Translation gives CASSQDGASRTDTQYF.

In its sample, this clone was seen once. The chain recombines TRBV15 with TRBJ1-3; no firm D call. Germline V gene lookup returns CDR1 LNHNV and CDR2 YYDKDF (reference sequence). Trimming removed 0 bases from V and 0 bases from J, with 6 bases in between. The CDR3 has 15 amino acids. This CDR3 reads CATSRDPLSGNTIYF. In nucleotides, the CDR3 is TGTGCCACCAGCAGAGATCCCCTCTCTGGAAACACCATATATTTT.

The chain carries TRBV15 and TRBJ2-2; D not resolved. This CDR3 is built from 13 residues. Deletions cut 0 bases from V and 5 bases from J, with 4 bases between. From germline, CDR1 is LNHNV and CDR2 YYDKDF (reference sequence). Here the CDR3 reads CATSRDITGELFF. CDR3 coding DNA: TGTGCCACCAGCAGAGATATTACCGGGGAGCTGTTTTTT.

V gene TRBV6-5 combines with J gene TRBJ2-2; D ambiguous. V was shortened by 4 bases and J by 6 bases, with 12 bases between the two germline ends. The CDR3 covers 14 residues. CDR1 is MNHEY and CDR2 is SVGAGI in the germline V gene. The chain's CDR3 is CASSSQISPGELFF. The CDR3 DNA is TGTGCCAGCAGTTCCCAGATCTCTCCCGGGGAGCTGTTTTTT.

Note on this clone: The same CDR3 arises from other DNA sequences in this sample as well. The rearrangement links TRBV10-2 to TRBJ2-7, with D maybe TRBD1 (5 bases). This CDR3 contains 13 residues. Per the germline V gene, CDR1 is WSHSY and CDR2 is SAAADI. Trimming removed 6 bases at V and 2 bases at J, with 11 bases between. The DNA of the CDR3 is TGCGCCAGCAGGCAGGGATCAACCTACGAGCAGTACTTC. Residues: CASRQGSTYEQYF.

The rearrangement links TRBV19 to TRBJ1-1; no clear D. The ends were cut back, 7 bases at V and 7 bases at J, with 16 bases in the middle. CDR1 and CDR2 (germline): LNHDA, SQIVND (reference sequence). The CDR3 is made up of 13 amino acids. The DNA for the CDR3 is TGTGCCAGTAAGAGCGGCAGTCGACTTGAAGCTTTCTTT. It yields the protein CASKSGSRLEAFF. The variable domain in full, completed from reference TRBV19 and TRBJ1-1, reads DGGITQSPKYLFRKEGQNVTLSCEQNLNHDAMYWYRQDPGQGLRLIYYSQIVNDFQKGDIAEGYSVSREKKESFPLTVTSAQKNPTAFYLCASKSGSRLEAFFGQGTRLTVV.

This sequence joins TRBV21-1 and TRBJ2-1; the listed D gene, TRBD2, was not tested against the DNA. TRBV21-1 is a pseudogene locus. The CDR3 is 17 amino acids. For the CDR3, the DNA is TGTGCCGAAGCCAACTTCACTAGCGGTGGCTCCTACAATGAGCAGTTCTTC. It specifies CAEANFTSGGSYNEQFF.

The chain carries TRBV5-1 and TRBJ2-2; 7 bases are shared with TRBD2. Per the germline V gene, CDR1 is SGHRS and CDR2 is YFSETQ. The junction had 15 bases not matched to a gene; V was cut back by 7 bases and J by 6 bases. This CDR3 has 16 residues. The CDR3 DNA reads TGCGCCAGCGCCGAAGGTCCAGCGGGAATCGCCGGGGAGCTGTTTTTT. Its protein product is CASAEGPAGIAGELFF.

The rearrangement links TRBV20-1 to TRBJ2-5, with D hard to call. The J call may be in error: the DNA end matches TRBJ2-7 better. Germline V gene sequence: CDR1 DFQATT, CDR2 SNEGSKA (reference sequence). This CDR3 is 11 amino acids long. The CDR3 loop reads CSAKPLIEQYF. CDR3 in DNA: TGCAGTGCTAAGCCCCTCATCGAGCAGTACTTC.

The rearrangement uses TRBV2 and TRBJ2-7; 10 bases align to TRBD2. Germline V gene sequence: CDR1 SNHLY, CDR2 FYNNEI. The CDR3 contains 14 residues. With V trimmed by 8 bases and J by 3 bases, 7 bases remained unmatched. CDR3 DNA sequence: TGTGCCAGCGGTATAGCGGGAGGTAACTACGAGCAGTACTTC. This codes for CASGIAGGNYEQYF.

The genes are TRBV11-2 and TRBJ2-7; D is possibly TRBD2 (6 bases). V was pared by 6 bases and J by 6 bases, with 12 bases between. CDR3 size: 12 residues. Germline CDR1 reads SGHAT; CDR2 reads FQNNGV. The CDR3 reads CASSPTAGEQYF. CDR3 coding DNA: TGTGCCAGCAGTCCAACAGCGGGCGAGCAGTACTTC.

The chain carries TRBV21-1 and TRBJ2-5; the table's D call, TRBD2, has no DNA check behind it. TRBV21-1 is marked as a pseudogene. The CDR3 runs 15 residues. In nucleotides, the CDR3 is TGTGCCAGCAGCAAGGGGGCGGGAGGGCAAGAGACCCAGTACTTC. Its protein product is CASSKGAGGQETQYF.

The CDR3 bases are TGTGCCAGCAGCCAAGCCAGGAACACCGGGGAGCTGTTTTTT. Residues: CASSQARNTGELFF. The chain combines TRBV14 with TRBJ2-2, with D uncertain. Germline CDR1 SGHDN, CDR2 FVKESK. This CDR3 has 14 residues. V lost 1 base, J lost 1 base, and 4 bases lay in between.

CDR3 in DNA: TGTGCCAGCGGGACAGGGTATAATGGCTACACCTTC. Amino acid sequence: CASGTGYNGYTF. The chain has TRBV19 and TRBJ1-2, with TRBD1 matching over 9 bases. This CDR3 contains 12 residues. V shed 9 bases and J 6 bases; nucleotides not matched to a gene: 5. Germline CDR1 and CDR2: LNHDA and SQIVND (reference sequence).

This clone turned up a few times. This CDR3 is also generated by other DNA sequences in the sample. V gene TRBV5-6 combines with J gene TRBJ1-2, with D uncertain. The germline V and J ends were trimmed by 0 bases and 2 bases, with 14 bases remaining between them. CDR3 length equals 16 residues. Germline assignment: CDR1 SGHDT and CDR2 YYEEEE. The CDR3 bases are TGTGCCAGCAGCTTGGGGGGTGGAGGAACCAACTATGGCTACACCTTC. This sequence encodes CASSLGGGGTNYGYTF.

The CDR3 DNA reads TGTGCCAGTAGTATAATGGACACCAACACTGAAGCTTTCTTT. This encodes CASSIMDTNTEAFF. The V call is TRBV19, the J call TRBJ1-1, with a tentative D call TRBD1 (5 bases). The CDR3 has 14 amino acids. The V end lost 2 bases, the J end lost 2 bases, and 9 bases lay between the germline ends. Germline CDR1 reads LNHDA; CDR2 reads SQIVND (reference sequence).